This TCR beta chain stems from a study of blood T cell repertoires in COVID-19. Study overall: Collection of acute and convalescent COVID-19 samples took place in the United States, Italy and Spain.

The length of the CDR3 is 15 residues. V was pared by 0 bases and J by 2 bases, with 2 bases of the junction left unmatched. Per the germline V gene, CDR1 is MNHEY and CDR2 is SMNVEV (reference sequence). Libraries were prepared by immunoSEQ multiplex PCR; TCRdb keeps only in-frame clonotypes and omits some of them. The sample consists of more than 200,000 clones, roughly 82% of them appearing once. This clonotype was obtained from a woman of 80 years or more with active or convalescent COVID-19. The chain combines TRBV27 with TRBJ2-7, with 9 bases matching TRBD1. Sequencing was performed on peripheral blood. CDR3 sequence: CASSLSWDRAYEQYF. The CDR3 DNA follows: TGTGCCAGCAGTTTATCTTGGGACAGGGCCTACGAGCAGTACTTC.